The 20 T cell receptor beta chains in this list originate from one sample, sequenced in a study of regulatory T cells in long-lasting Graves disease. Time point given: persistent/refractory GD, antithyroid drugs over 5 years with positive TRAb. PBMC-extracted RNA yielded the TCR library. The authors built TCR beta libraries using iRepertoire HTBI primers and Arm-PCR of CDR3 regions. TCRdb re-analysed the multiplex PCR reads in MiXCR, keeping a single row per CDR3 protein. The sample has some 470,000 distinct CDR3 sequences, roughly a fifth seen once; the top ten hold 6.5% to 9%. The specimen comprised peripheral blood mononuclear cells (PBMCs), sampled when the disease was refractory, from a patient treated with antithyroid drugs. These TCRs come from a female donor with Graves disease.

This clonotype appeared a few times. The genes are TRBV6-1 and TRBJ2-2, with D perhaps matching TRBD1 (5 bases). The CDR3 is 16 residues long. Germline V CDR1 and CDR2: MNHNS, SASEGT. Trimming shortened V by 8 bases and J by 0 bases, and 16 bases separated the two germline ends. The CDR3 bases are TGTGCCAGCCCGGCAGGGATTCTCGCGAACACCGGGGAGCTGTTTTTT. Its translation is CASPAGILANTGELFF.

This clonotype was observed many times. The chain has TRBV20-1 and TRBJ2-2; D is perhaps TRBD1 (6 bases). This CDR3 is built from 14 residues. V shed 0 bases and J shed 7 bases, with 12 bases lying between them. The germline gives CDR1 DFQATT, CDR2 SNEGSKA (reference sequence). The DNA for the CDR3 is TGCAGTGCTAGAGACCGAACAGGGATCGGGGAGCTGTTTTTT. Its translation is CSARDRTGIGELFF.

Ten or more counts support this clonotype. The V call is TRBV24-1, the J call TRBJ1-6; D is possibly TRBD1 (5 bases). Germline V gives CDR1 KGHDR, CDR2 SFDVKD. CDR3 size: 17 residues. Deletions cut 4 bases from V and 2 bases from J, with 14 bases between. CDR3 amino acids: CATSDWRGSAYNSPLHF. The CDR3 DNA sequence: TGTGCCACCAGTGACTGGAGGGGTAGCGCCTATAATTCACCCCTCCACTTT.

The rearrangement uses TRBV28 and TRBJ2-7; D may be TRBD1 or TRBD2 (5 bases each). Deletions cut 6 bases from V and 6 bases from J, with 12 bases between. Looked up from germline, CDR1 is MDHEN and CDR2 is SYDVKM. CDR3 length: 12 amino acids. CDR3 residues: CASSAGAGEQYF. The CDR3 coding sequence is TGTGCCAGCAGCGCCGGGGCTGGCGAGCAGTACTTC.

At least ten counts were recorded for this clonotype. The chain has TRBV24-1 and TRBJ1-1, with 8 nucleotides matching TRBD1. CDR3 length: 15 residues. Trimming took 4 bases from V and 5 from J; bases not matched to a gene: 8. Germline lookup yields CDR1 KGHDR and CDR2 SFDVKD. CDR3 nucleotide sequence: TGTGCCACCAGTGACCAGAGACAGGGGAAAACTGAAGCTTTCTTT. It yields the protein CATSDQRQGKTEAFF.

This clonotype was counted ten times or more. The chain has TRBV7-2 and TRBJ2-5, with 8 bases that match TRBD2. Germline loops: CDR1 SGHTA, CDR2 FQGNSA. The V and J ends lost 2 bases and 4 bases, in that order; junction bases with no gene match: 9. The CDR3 spans 16 residues. The CDR3 sequence: CASSLSSGGVGETQYF. CDR3 nucleotides: TGTGCCAGCAGCTTATCCAGCGGGGGCGTCGGAGAGACCCAGTACTTC. Full variable domain (missing parts from reference TRBV7-2 and TRBJ2-5): GAGVSQSPSNKVTEKGKDVELRCDPISGHTALYWYRQSLGQGLEFLIYFQGNSAPDKSGLPSDRFSAERTGGSVSTLTIQRTQQEDSAVYLCASSLSSGGVGETQYFGPGTRLLVL.

This clonotype came up a few times. The genes are TRBV7-8 and TRBJ2-2; D gene uncertain. The germline V gene has CDR1 SGHVS and CDR2 FQNEAQ. The CDR3 is made up of 14 amino acids. V was shortened by 3 bases and J by 3 bases, with 8 bases between the two germline ends. CDR3 coding DNA: TGTGCCAGCAGCTTCGGGCTGTACACCGGGGAGCTGTTTTTT. Encoded protein: CASSFGLYTGELFF.

This chain connects TRBV13 to TRBJ2-2; weak D call: TRBD1 (5 bases). The CDR3 consists of 15 residues. Trimming stripped 5 bases from V and 5 bases from J, with 15 bases between. From germline, CDR1 is PRHDT and CDR2 FYEKMQ (reference sequence). The CDR3 nucleotides are TGTGCCAGCAGCAGAGTATCACAGGCGACCGGGGAGCTGTTTTTT. Translated, it gives CASSRVSQATGELFF. The complete variable domain, with remaining parts taken from reference TRBV13 and TRBJ2-2, reads AAGVIQSPRHLIKEKRETATLKCYPIPRHDTVYWYQQGPGQDPQFLISFYEKMQSDKGSIPDRFSAQQFSDYHSELNMSSLELGDSALYFCASSRVSQATGELFFGEGSRLTVL.

V gene TRBV7-2 combines with J gene TRBJ2-5; TRBD1 matches 8 bases. The V gene end was trimmed by 4 bases and the J gene end by 3 bases; junction bases not matched to a gene: 7. Germline values: CDR1 SGHTA, CDR2 FQGNSA. The CDR3 covers 15 residues. The chain's CDR3 is CASSSIGQGKETQYF. In nucleotides, the CDR3 is TGTGCCAGCAGCTCTATCGGACAGGGAAAAGAGACCCAGTACTTC.

This clonotype was observed at least ten times. The chain combines TRBV12-3 or TRBV12-4 with TRBJ1-3; D not resolved. The CDR3 contains 15 residues. V was shortened by 3 bases and J by 6 bases, with 15 bases between the two germline ends. CDR3: CASSFPTTRENTIYF. The DNA for the CDR3 is TGTGCCAGCAGTTTCCCAACTACTAGGGAAAACACCATATATTTT.

Notes on this clonotype: One end of the junction is discordant with germline, which a read error may explain. The rearrangement uses TRBV5-1 and TRBJ2-7, with D maybe TRBD1 (7 bases). The CDR3 extends over 15 amino acids. Per germline, CDR1 SGHRS and CDR2 YFSETQ. Here the CDR3 DNA reads TGCGCCAGCAGCTGGGGAGACAGGGACTCCCACGAGCAGTGCTTC. This encodes CASSWGDRDSHEQCF.

This clonotype was recorded many times. This chain joins TRBV12-3 or TRBV12-4 and TRBJ1-1; weak D call: TRBD1 (5 bases). The CDR3 is made up of 12 amino acids. V was cut by 6 bases and J by 7 bases, with 12 bases left in between. The CDR3 spells CASRSTAYEAFF. The CDR3 nucleotides are TGTGCCAGCAGGTCGACAGCCTATGAAGCTTTCTTT.

In its sample, this clonotype was seen a few times. The chain employs TRBV20-1 and TRBJ2-5; 9 bases are a match to TRBD2. Germline assignment: CDR1 DFQATT and CDR2 SNEGSKA (reference sequence). The CDR3 has 14 amino acids. Trimming at V came to 7 bases and at J to 5 bases, leaving 11 bases not matched to a gene. The CDR3 sequence is CSVRGLAGGETQYF. DNA of the CDR3: TGCAGTGTGAGGGGACTAGCCGGGGGGGAGACCCAGTACTTC.

Ten or more counts support this clonotype. The rearrangement links TRBV6-5 to TRBJ2-2; D remains ambiguous. Trimming pared 1 base from V and 6 bases from J, leaving 12 bases between. The V gene's germline CDR1 is MNHEY and CDR2 SVGAGI. The CDR3 runs 15 residues. The CDR3 sequence is CASSYWVVTAGELFF. In DNA, the CDR3 is TGTGCCAGCAGTTACTGGGTGGTAACTGCCGGGGAGCTGTTTTTT.

This clonotype was seen repeatedly, ten times or more. The chain employs TRBV11-2 and TRBJ2-5, with D perhaps matching TRBD1 or TRBD2 (5 bases each). The germline V gene has CDR1 SGHAT and CDR2 FQNNGV. Trimming took off 6 bases at V and 5 bases at J, with 16 bases between the two ends. The CDR3 runs to 14 residues. CDR3 DNA: TGTGCCAGCAGACGGGGCCCTGTCGGGGAGACCCAGTACTTC. It specifies CASRRGPVGETQYF. Using reference TRBV11-2 and TRBJ2-5 for the parts outside the CDR3, the full variable domain is EAGVAQSPRYKIIEKRQSVAFWCNPISGHATLYWYQQILGQGPKLLIQFQNNGVVDDSQLPKDRFSAERLKGVDSTLKIQPAKLEDSAVYLCASRRGPVGETQYFGPGTRLLVL.

This clonotype was seen many times. This chain uses TRBV19 with TRBJ2-5, with a tentative D call TRBD1 (5 bases). The CDR3 runs 13 residues. Looked up from germline, CDR1 is LNHDA and CDR2 is SQIVND (reference sequence). Trimming took off 2 bases at V and 3 bases at J, with 7 bases between the two ends. The CDR3, as DNA: TGTGCCAGTAGTATAACCAGGGAAGAGACCCAGTACTTC. It translates to CASSITREETQYF.

This clonotype showed up many times. The chain is built from TRBV20-1 and TRBJ1-2; the D is unclear. V was cut by 3 bases and J by 5 bases, with 10 bases left in between. Germline CDR1 DFQATT, CDR2 SNEGSKA (reference sequence). This CDR3 comprises 12 residues. The CDR3 DNA reads TGCAGTGCTAGTGAGGCGCTTTATGGCTACACCTTC. Its translation is CSASEALYGYTF.

There are a few counts of this clonotype. The J gene is TRBJ1-3, the V gene TRBV15; the match to TRBD1 covers 8 bases. The CDR3 runs 16 residues. With 2 bases clipped from V and 6 bases from J, the junction kept 9 bases outside the gene matches. Germline values: CDR1 LNHNV, CDR2 YYDKDF (reference sequence). The CDR3 spells CATSRFYGTGENTIYF. The DNA of the CDR3 is TGTGCCACCAGCAGATTTTATGGGACAGGCGAAAACACCATATATTTT.

This clonotype was detected ten times or more. The chain has TRBV6-5 and TRBJ2-7; 9 bases match TRBD1. This CDR3 contains 15 residues. Germline values: CDR1 MNHEY, CDR2 SVGAGI. The ends lost 0 bases at V and 3 bases at J; junction bases unmatched: 3. The CDR3 nucleotides are TGTGCCAGCAGTTACTCGGGGACAGGGAACTACGAGCAGTACTTC. Translated, it gives CASSYSGTGNYEQYF.

The rearrangement joins TRBV7-9 to TRBJ2-1, with 10 positions matching TRBD2. V was pared by 5 bases and J by 8 bases, with 9 bases of the junction left unmatched. The CDR3 sequence is 15 residues long. Germline V CDR1 and CDR2: SEHNR, FQNEAQ (reference sequence). CDR3 coding DNA: TGTGCCAGCAGCACCGGGACTAGCGTGGTGGATGAGCAGTTCTTC. It codes for CASSTGTSVVDEQFF. The full variable domain, rest sourced from reference TRBV7-9 and TRBJ2-1, is DTGVSQNPRHKITKRGQNVTFRCDPISEHNRLYWYRQTLGQGPEFLTYFQNEAQLEKSRLLSDRFSAERPKGSFSTLEIQRTEQGDSAMYLCASSTGTSVVDEQFFGPGTRLTVL.